This TCR beta chain was recorded in a study of blood T cell repertoires in COVID-19. Sequenced by immunoSEQ multiplex PCR; TCRdb stores in-frame clones only, minus some. The table includes some 190,000 clones, roughly 82% detected once. V lost 8 bases, J lost 3 bases, and 9 bases stayed unmatched. The CDR3 sequence is 16 residues long. Germline CDR1 reads MNHNY; CDR2 reads SVGAGI (reference sequence). This TCR derives from a woman aged 55-70 years with COVID-19, enrolled during active disease. The sample consisted of peripheral blood. The chain links TRBV6-6 to TRBJ2-3; 12 bases are a match to TRBD1. The CDR3 reads CASGTGGEMLTDTQYF. CDR3 nucleotide sequence: TGTGCCAGCGGGACAGGGGGCGAGATGTTAACAGATACGCAGTATTTT.